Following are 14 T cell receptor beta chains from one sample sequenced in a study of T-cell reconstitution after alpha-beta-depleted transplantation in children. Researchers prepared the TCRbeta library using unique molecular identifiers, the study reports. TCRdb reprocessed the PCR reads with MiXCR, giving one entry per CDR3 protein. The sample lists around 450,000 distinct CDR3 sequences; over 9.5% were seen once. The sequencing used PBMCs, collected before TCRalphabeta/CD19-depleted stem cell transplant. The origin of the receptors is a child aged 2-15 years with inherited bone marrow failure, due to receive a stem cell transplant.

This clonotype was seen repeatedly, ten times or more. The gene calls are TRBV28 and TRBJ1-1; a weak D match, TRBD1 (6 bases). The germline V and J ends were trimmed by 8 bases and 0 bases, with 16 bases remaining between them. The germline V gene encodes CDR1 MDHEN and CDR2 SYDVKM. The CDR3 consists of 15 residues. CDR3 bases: TGTGCCAGCGGGGCCACAGGGAACATGAACACTGAAGCTTTCTTT. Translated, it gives CASGATGNMNTEAFF.

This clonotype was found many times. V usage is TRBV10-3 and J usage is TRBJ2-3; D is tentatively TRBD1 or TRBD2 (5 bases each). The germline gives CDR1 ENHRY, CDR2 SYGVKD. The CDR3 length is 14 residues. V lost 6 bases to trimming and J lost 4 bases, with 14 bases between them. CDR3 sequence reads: CAIRRGMGADTQYF. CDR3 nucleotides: TGTGCCATCAGACGGGGCATGGGGGCAGATACGCAGTATTTT.

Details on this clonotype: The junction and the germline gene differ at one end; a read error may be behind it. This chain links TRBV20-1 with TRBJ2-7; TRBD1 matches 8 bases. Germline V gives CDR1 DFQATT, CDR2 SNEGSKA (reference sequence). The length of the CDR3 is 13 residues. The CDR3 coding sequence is TGCAGTGCTAGTCGCAGGGGGCCCTACGACCAGTACTTC. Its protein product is CSASRRGPYDQYF.

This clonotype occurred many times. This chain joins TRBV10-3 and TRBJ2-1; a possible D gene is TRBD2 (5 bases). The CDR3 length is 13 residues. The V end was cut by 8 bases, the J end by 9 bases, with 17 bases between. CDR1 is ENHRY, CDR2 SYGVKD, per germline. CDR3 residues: CAIGEGRRGEQFF. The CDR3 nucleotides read TGTGCCATCGGAGAGGGCCGGAGAGGTGAGCAGTTCTTC.

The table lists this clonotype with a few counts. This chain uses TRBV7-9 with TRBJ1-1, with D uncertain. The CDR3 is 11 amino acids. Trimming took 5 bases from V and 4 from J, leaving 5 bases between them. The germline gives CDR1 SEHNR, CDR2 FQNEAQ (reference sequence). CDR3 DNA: TGTGCCAGCAGCGGTTCCACTGAAGCTTTCTTT. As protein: CASSGSTEAFF.

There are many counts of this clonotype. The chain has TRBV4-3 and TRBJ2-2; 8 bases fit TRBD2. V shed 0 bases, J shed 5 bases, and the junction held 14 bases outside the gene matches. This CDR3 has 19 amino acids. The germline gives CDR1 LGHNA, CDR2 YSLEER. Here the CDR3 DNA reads TGCGCCAGCAGCCAAGATGTAGCGTCGGGACTAGATTCGACCGGGGAGCTGTTTTTT. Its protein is CASSQDVASGLDSTGELFF.

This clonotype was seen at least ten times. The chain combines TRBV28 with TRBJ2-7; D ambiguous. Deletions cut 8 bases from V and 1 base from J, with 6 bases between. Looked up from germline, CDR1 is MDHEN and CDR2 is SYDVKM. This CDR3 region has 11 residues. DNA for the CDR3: TGTGCCAGCGCATATTCCTACGAGCAGTACTTC. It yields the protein CASAYSYEQYF.

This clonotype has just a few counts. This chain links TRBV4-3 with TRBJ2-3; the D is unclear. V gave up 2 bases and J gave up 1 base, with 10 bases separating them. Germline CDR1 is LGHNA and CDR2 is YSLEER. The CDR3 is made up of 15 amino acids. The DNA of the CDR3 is TGCGCCAGCAGCCAACGGTGGCTGGGCACAGATACGCAGTATTTT. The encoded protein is CASSQRWLGTDTQYF.

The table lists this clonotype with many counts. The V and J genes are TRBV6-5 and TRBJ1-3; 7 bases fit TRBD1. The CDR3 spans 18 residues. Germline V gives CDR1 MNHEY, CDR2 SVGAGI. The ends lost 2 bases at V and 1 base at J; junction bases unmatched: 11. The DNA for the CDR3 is TGTGCCAGCAGTTACCGATTTTTTGACAGGGAATCTGGAAACACCATATATTTT. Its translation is CASSYRFFDRESGNTIYF.

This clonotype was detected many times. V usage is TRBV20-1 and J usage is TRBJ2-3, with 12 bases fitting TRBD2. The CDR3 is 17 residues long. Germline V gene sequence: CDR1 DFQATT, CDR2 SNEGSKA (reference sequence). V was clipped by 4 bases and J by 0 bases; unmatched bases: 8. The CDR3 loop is CSAILAGGTSSTDTQYF. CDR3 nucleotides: TGCAGTGCTATACTAGCGGGAGGAACCTCTAGCACAGATACGCAGTATTTT.

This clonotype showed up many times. The CDR3 spells CASSGTPYEQYF. The DNA for the CDR3 is TGTGCCAGCAGTGGCACTCCCTACGAGCAGTACTTC. The chain carries TRBV28 and TRBJ2-7; unclear D gene. The CDR3 spans 12 residues. With 5 bases removed from V and 2 bases from J, the gap between germline ends came to 7 bases. The V gene's germline CDR1 is MDHEN and CDR2 SYDVKM.

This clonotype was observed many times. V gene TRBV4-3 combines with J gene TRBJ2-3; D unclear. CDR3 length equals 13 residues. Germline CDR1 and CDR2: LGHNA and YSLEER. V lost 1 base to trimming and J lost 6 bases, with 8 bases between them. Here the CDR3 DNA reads TGCGCCAGCAGCCAAGTCCACCTGGATACGCAGTATTTT. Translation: CASSQVHLDTQYF.

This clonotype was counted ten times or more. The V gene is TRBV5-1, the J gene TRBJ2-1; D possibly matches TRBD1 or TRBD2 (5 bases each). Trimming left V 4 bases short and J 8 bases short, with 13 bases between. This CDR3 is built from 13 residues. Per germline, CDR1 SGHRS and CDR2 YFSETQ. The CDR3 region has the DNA TGCGCCAGCAGCCGGGACCTTTTATATGAGCAGTTCTTC. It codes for CASSRDLLYEQFF.

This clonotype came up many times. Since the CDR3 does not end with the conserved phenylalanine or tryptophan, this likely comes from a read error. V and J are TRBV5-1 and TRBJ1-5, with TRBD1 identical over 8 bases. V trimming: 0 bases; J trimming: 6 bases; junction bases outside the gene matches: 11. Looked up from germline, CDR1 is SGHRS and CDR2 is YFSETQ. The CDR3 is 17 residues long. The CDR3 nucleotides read TGCGCCAGCAGCTTGGACCCCAGGGGGCGAAATGGTCAGCCCCAGCATAAT. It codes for CASSLDPRGRNGQPQHN.